What follows are 12 T cell receptor beta chains derived from one specimen sequenced in a study of blood T cell repertoires in COVID-19. Sequencing used immunoSEQ multiplex PCR; TCRdb keeps in-frame clones, though not all of them. The repertoire consists of roughly 270,000 clones, with about 82% occurring once and the leading ten covering roughly 5%. Sequencing used peripheral blood. Receptor source: a man aged 50 to 60 with active or convalescent COVID-19.

With respect to this clone: A read error may account for a junction end that differs from germline. The chain links TRBV5-3 to TRBJ1-1; TRBD1 is a possible D gene (6 bases). TRBV5-3 belongs to the ORF category, with a function that is uncertain. The CDR3 is made up of 17 amino acids. CDR3 sequence reads: CVRSDKTGNAKNTEAFF. The CDR3 DNA reads TGTGTCAGAAGCGATAAAACAGGGAATGCGAAGAACACTGAAGCTTTCTTT.

The rearrangement joins TRBV12-3 or TRBV12-4 to TRBJ1-1; no clear D. The CDR3 runs to 13 residues. Trimming took off 3 bases at V and 0 bases at J, with 5 bases between the two ends. Written as DNA, the CDR3 is TGTGCCAGCAGTTTTTCGGTGAACACTGAAGCTTTCTTT. Encoded protein: CASSFSVNTEAFF.

The CDR3 protein is CASSYSSKREGSYNEQFF. CDR3 coding DNA: TGTGCCAGCAGTTACTCGAGTAAGCGGGAGGGATCCTACAATGAGCAGTTCTTC. The chain recombines TRBV6-2 or TRBV6-3 with TRBJ2-1; 10 nucleotides align to TRBD2. Germline assignment: CDR1 MNHEY and CDR2 SVGEGT. The CDR3 is made up of 18 amino acids. V was pared by 0 bases and J by 1 base, with 6 bases of the junction left unmatched.

This clone was recorded a few times. The chain employs TRBV10-1 and TRBJ2-1; TRBD2 might be the D (5 bases). The germline V and J ends were trimmed by 5 bases and 4 bases, with 12 bases remaining between them. The CDR3 runs to 14 residues. CDR1 and CDR2 (germline): WNHNN, SYGVQD (reference sequence). For the CDR3, the DNA is TGCGCCAGCAGTCGAAACAGAGGGTACAATGAGCAGTTCTTC. It specifies CASSRNRGYNEQFF.

This clone was seen only once. This chain connects TRBV9 to TRBJ2-1, with D perhaps matching TRBD1 (5 bases). The CDR3 spans 14 residues. The germline CDR1 and CDR2 sequences are SGDLS and YYNGEE. The ends were cut back, 1 base at V and 6 bases at J, with 11 bases in the middle. The CDR3 coding sequence is TGTGCCAGCAGCGTACAGGGTACGGGCAATGAGCAGTTCTTC. Translated: CASSVQGTGNEQFF.

This sequence joins TRBV5-4 and TRBJ1-2; D not certain. V was clipped by 0 bases and J by 0 bases, with 9 bases between them. The CDR3 is 15 residues long. CDR1 is SGHNT, CDR2 YYREEE, per germline (reference sequence). CDR3 nucleotide sequence: TGTGCCAGCAGCTTGGAACTCCACGCTAACTATGGCTACACCTTC. Protein product: CASSLELHANYGYTF.

This clone was found many times. V is TRBV7-8 and J is TRBJ2-2; 8 bases agree with TRBD1. Germline V gene sequence: CDR1 SGHVS, CDR2 FQNEAQ. The V segment lost 5 bases and the J segment 1 base; nucleotides outside the gene matches: 9. This CDR3 contains 17 residues. CDR3 region: CASSPGQGIENTGELFF. CDR3 nucleotide sequence: TGTGCCAGCAGCCCCGGACAGGGAATAGAGAACACCGGGGAGCTGTTTTTT.

This rearrangement joins TRBV10-3 to TRBJ2-7, with a weak D call TRBD2 (5 bases). Germline values: CDR1 ENHRY, CDR2 SYGVKD. The CDR3 loop spans 13 amino acids. Between the trimmed V and J ends, which lost 6 bases and 3 bases, there was a span of 12 bases. Here the CDR3 reads CAIRWTGIYEQYF. CDR3 DNA sequence: TGTGCCATCAGATGGACGGGGATCTACGAGCAGTACTTC.

The chain carries TRBV5-4 and TRBJ2-4; 8 bases are shared with TRBD2. This CDR3 is built from 16 residues. V shed 0 bases and J 5 bases; nucleotides not matched to a gene: 7. CDR1 is SGHNT, CDR2 YYREEE, per germline (reference sequence). The CDR3 sequence is CASSLGLASFENIQYF. The DNA for the CDR3 is TGTGCCAGCAGCTTGGGACTAGCGTCGTTCGAAAACATTCAGTACTTC.

This clone was recorded only once. CDR3 coding DNA: TGTGCCAGCAGCTCTACTCCACAGGGGGCCTACCACAATGAGCAGTTCTTC. Amino acids: CASSSTPQGAYHNEQFF. V and J are TRBV7-9 and TRBJ2-1, with 9 bases matching TRBD1. The V segment lost 4 bases and the J segment 5 bases; nucleotides outside the gene matches: 12. CDR3 length: 17 amino acids. CDR1 is SEHNR, CDR2 FQNEAQ, per germline (reference sequence). Using reference TRBV7-9 and TRBJ2-1 for the parts outside the CDR3, the full variable domain is DTGVSQNPRHKITKRGQNVTFRCDPISEHNRLYWYRQTLGQGPEFLTYFQNEAQLEKSRLLSDRFSAERPKGSFSTLEIQRTEQGDSAMYLCASSSTPQGAYHNEQFFGPGTRLTVL.

This chain joins TRBV19 and TRBJ1-2; TRBD1 agrees at 9 bases. This CDR3 contains 12 residues. The germline CDR1 and CDR2 sequences are LNHDA and SQIVND (reference sequence). The junction had 5 bases not matched to a gene; V was cut back by 8 bases and J by 7 bases. Written as DNA, the CDR3 is TGTGCCAGTTCACAGGGGGCAGGTGGCTACACCTTC. Protein sequence: CASSQGAGGYTF.

The rearrangement joins TRBV11-3 to TRBJ2-3; TRBD2 matches at 8 bases. In germline, CDR1 is SGHNT, CDR2 YENEEA. The V gene end was trimmed by 1 base and the J gene end by 3 bases; junction bases not matched to a gene: 6. The CDR3 has 16 amino acids. CDR3 loop: CASSLGASGSTDTQYF. The CDR3 DNA reads as TGTGCCAGCAGCTTAGGAGCCAGCGGGAGTACAGATACGCAGTATTTT.